A selection of T cell receptor beta chains follows, all from one sample in a study of response to subunit inactivated influenza vaccine. Using its own MiXCR run on the RT-PCR reads, TCRdb lists one record per CDR3 protein. The table lists about 500,000 distinct CDR3 sequences, about 15% of them singletons, with 3% in the top ten. The material sequenced was CD4+ T cells sorted from PBMCs, taken less than 30 months after vaccination. The receptors were gathered from a man between 50 and 75 years old who received an inactivated influenza vaccine. Both conserved end residues are part of each CDR3. Fields, in order: J gene, V gene, D gene, clone size, CDR3 DNA, CDR3 protein. D genes are given only for firm matches. The size of a clone is reported for some rows only, either as once, few or many, or as a class for expanded clones.

TRBJ1-1 TRBV6-5 - few TGTGCCAGCAGTTACTCGAGGGTCCGGATCAACACTGAAGCTTTCTTT CASSYSRVRINTEAFF
TRBJ1-1 TRBV6-1 - few TGTGCCAGCGGGGGACAAAAGAACACTGAAGCTTTCTTT CASGGQKNTEAFF
TRBJ2-1 TRBV12-5 TRBD2 few TGTGCTAGTGGTTTGAGACTAGCGGGGGGGCCTATAAATGAGCAGTTCTTC CASGLRLAGGPINEQFF
TRBJ1-2 TRBV7-2 - - TGTGCCAGCAGCCCAACCCTCTACTATGGCTACACCTTC CASSPTLYYGYTF
TRBJ1-1 TRBV10-3 - - TGTGCCTCCTTCCCCCAGGGTGCGACTGAAGCTTTCTTT CASFPQGATEAFF
TRBJ2-7 TRBV12-3/TRBV12-4 - - TGTGCCAGCAGTTTTTTACAGGGTTACCCGTACTTC CASSFLQGYPYF
TRBJ1-5 TRBV12-3/TRBV12-4 - many TGTGCCAGCACCCTTTATAGCAATCAGCCCCAGCATTTT CASTLYSNQPQHF
TRBJ1-1 TRBV10-3 - few TGTGCCATCAGTGAGCGGCGGGAAAACACTGAAGCTTTCTTT CAISERRENTEAFF
TRBJ2-7 TRBV2 - few TGTGCCAGCAAGGAGGGGGGATTCTACGAGCAGTACTTC CASKEGGFYEQYF
TRBJ2-3 TRBV28 TRBD1 few TGTGCCAGCAGTTCCCCCGGGACAGGGGGCACAGATACGCAGTATTTT CASSSPGTGGTDTQYF
TRBJ2-4 TRBV28 - few TGTGCCAGTTCTGGCCCAAACATTCAGTACTTC CASSGPNIQYF
TRBJ2-4 TRBV5-6 TRBD1 many TGTGCCAGCAGCCTACAGGGGGGCCGGGGGGCCAAAAACATTCAGTACTTC CASSLQGGRGAKNIQYF
TRBJ2-3 TRBV2 TRBD2 - TGTGCCAGCGCCCGGACTAGCGGAGCAGATACGCAGTATTTT CASARTSGADTQYF
TRBJ2-5 TRBV9 TRBD1 - TGTGCCAGCAGCACCCGGGACAGGCAAGAGACCCAGTACTTC CASSTRDRQETQYF
TRBJ2-7 TRBV10-3 - - TGTGCCATCAGTGAGAAAGTCTTGGGGGGCCAGTCCTACGAGCAGTACTTC CAISEKVLGGQSYEQYF
TRBJ2-2 TRBV29-1 - few TGCAGCGGCAGGGACACCGGGGAGCTGTTTTTT CSGRDTGELFF
TRBJ2-5 TRBV5-1 - few TGCGCCAGCAGTACACAGACCCAAGAGACCCAGTACTTC CASSTQTQETQYF
TRBJ2-5 TRBV7-3 - - TGTGCCAGCAGCTCCAACCCTGAAGAGACCCAGTACTTC CASSSNPEETQYF
TRBJ1-4 TRBV7-2 - - TGTGCCAGCAGCTTACTGCTGGCTAATGAAAAACTGTTTTTT CASSLLLANEKLFF
TRBJ2-1 TRBV5-1 - - TGCGCCAGCAGCTTTAGTGTGGGCAGGGTGGCTGAGCAGTTCTTC CASSFSVGRVAEQFF
TRBJ1-1 TRBV12-3/TRBV12-4 - - TGTGCCAGCAGTTTGTCGTCGCAGGGTAACACTGAAGCTTTCTTT CASSLSSQGNTEAFF
TRBJ1-2 TRBV10-3 - few TGTGCCATTCAGGAAGCTCGTGGGTATGGCTACACCTTC CAIQEARGYGYTF
TRBJ2-3 TRBV10-3 - few TGTGCCATCAGTGAGCCGGCGGGGGCTGGCCGGGCAGATACGCAGTATTTT CAISEPAGAGRADTQYF
TRBJ2-7 TRBV20-1 TRBD1 many TGCAGTGCTAGGATACTCGGACAGGGGGCAAAGGGCTCCTACGAGCAGTACTTC CSARILGQGAKGSYEQYF
TRBJ1-5 TRBV4-2 TRBD1 - TGTGCCAGCAGCCAAGATTTGCCAGGGGGTCAGCCCCAGCATTTT CASSQDLPGGQPQHF
TRBJ2-7 TRBV10-3 - few TGTGCCATCAGTGAGTCCGTTAAATCCTACGAGCAGTACTTC CAISESVKSYEQYF
TRBJ2-7 TRBV5-1 TRBD1 - TGCGCCAGCAGCTTTTTGGGACAGGGAACCTACGAGCAGTACTTC CASSFLGQGTYEQYF
TRBJ1-1 TRBV12-3/TRBV12-4 - few TGTGCCAGCAGCTCCACCGTACGACACGAAGCTTTCTTT CASSSTVRHEAFF
TRBJ1-5 TRBV20-1 - - TGCAGTGCTAGAGTTGGTTTAGGAGGGGCAAATCAGCCCCAGCATTTT CSARVGLGGANQPQHF
TRBJ2-1 TRBV6-1 - - TGTGCCAGCAGCAAACTCGGTCAGGGGAGCTCCTACAATGAGCAGTTCTTC CASSKLGQGSSYNEQFF
TRBJ2-7 TRBV7-2 TRBD1 - TGTGCCAGCAGCTTAGGACCCGGGACAGTATACGAGCAGTACTTC CASSLGPGTVYEQYF
TRBJ2-3 TRBV5-1 TRBD1 few TGCGCCAGCAGCTTGGGTACCGGGACAGCTAGCACAGATACGCAGTATTTT CASSLGTGTASTDTQYF
TRBJ2-6 TRBV5-4 - - TGTGCCAGCAGCTTGGACAGGCTTCACTCTGGGGCCAACGTCCTGACTTTC CASSLDRLHSGANVLTF
TRBJ1-2 TRBV6-5 - - TGTGCCAGCGGGGAGGGTGGGCTCGGCTACACCTTC CASGEGGLGYTF
TRBJ2-7 TRBV6-2/TRBV6-3 TRBD2 few TGTGCCAGCAGCAAAGGGACTAGCGGGACTAGCGAGCAGTACTTC CASSKGTSGTSEQYF
TRBJ2-1 TRBV10-3 TRBD2 - TGTGCCATCAGTGAGACGGCGGGGTTACTAGCGGGAGGGTACAATGAGCAGTTCTTC CAISETAGLLAGGYNEQFF
TRBJ2-7 TRBV3-1 TRBD2 - TGTGCCAGCGGCGGGGGTTCGGCTTACGAGCAGTACTTC CASGGGSAYEQYF
TRBJ2-5 TRBV7-8 - few TGTGCCAGCAGCTTATATGGCGGGGATCGAGAAGAGACCCAGTACTTC CASSLYGGDREETQYF
TRBJ2-5 TRBV15 - - TGTGCCACCAGCAGAGGGTTCGGGGGCACATTTGGAGAGACCCAGTACTTC CATSRGFGGTFGETQYF
TRBJ2-5 TRBV5-1 - many TGCGCCAGCAGCGGAGCCCCGGGCCAAGAAGAGACCCAGTACTTC CASSGAPGQEETQYF
TRBJ2-3 TRBV4-1 - - TGCGCCAGCAGCCAAGATCCCGAAGGCTCTAGCGCCACAGATACGCAGTATTTT CASSQDPEGSSATDTQYF
TRBJ2-2 TRBV3-1 TRBD2 - TGTGCCAGCAGCCCTACCGGGACTAGCGGGAGCGGGGAGCTGTTTTTT CASSPTGTSGSGELFF
TRBJ1-1 TRBV12-3/TRBV12-4 - many TGTGCCAGCAGTCCCGGGGGAAGGGTGAACACTGAAGCTTTCTTT CASSPGGRVNTEAFF
TRBJ2-5 TRBV10-3 TRBD1 few TGTGCCATCAGGGGACAGGGAGGAGAGACCCAGTACTTC CAIRGQGGETQYF
TRBJ2-5 TRBV7-3 TRBD1 few TGTGCCAGCAGCTTGGGACAGAATCGAGGGACCCAGTACTTC CASSLGQNRGTQYF
TRBJ1-3 TRBV10-3 TRBD1 - TGTGCCATCAGTGAGAGACAGGGAGACACCATATATTTT CAISERQGDTIYF
TRBJ2-5 TRBV12-3/TRBV12-4 - few TGTGCCAGCAGTAACACCGGGAGCAAAGAGACCCAGTACTTC CASSNTGSKETQYF
TRBJ2-3 TRBV12-3/TRBV12-4 TRBD2 - TGTGCCAGCAGGCAACTAGCGGGCGGAGATACGCAGTATTTT CASRQLAGGDTQYF
TRBJ2-5 TRBV7-7 TRBD2 few TGTGCCAGCAGCATCTCGGGACTACAAGAGACCCAGTACTTC CASSISGLQETQYF
TRBJ1-6 TRBV20-1 - few TGCAGTGCTAGGGTTGCGCAGGTCCCTAATTCACCCCTCCACTTT CSARVAQVPNSPLHF
TRBJ2-5 TRBV19 TRBD2 - TGTGCCAGTAACGAGCGGGGGTACCAAGAGACCCAGTACTTC CASNERGYQETQYF
TRBJ2-7 TRBV28 - - TGTGCCACCTTGACTGATACCGTCTACGAGCAGTACTTC CATLTDTVYEQYF
TRBJ1-6 TRBV12-3/TRBV12-4 - - TGTGCCAGCAAAAGCAGGCCCCTAGGGCGTGATACACCCCTCCACTTT CASKSRPLGRDTPLHF
TRBJ2-2 TRBV20-1 TRBD1 - TGCAGTGCAACCGGGACAGATAACACCGGGGAGCTGTTTTTT CSATGTDNTGELFF
TRBJ2-1 TRBV5-1 TRBD1 few TGCGCCAGCAGCTCCGGGACAGGGGCCGATGAGCAGTTCTTC CASSSGTGADEQFF
TRBJ2-3 TRBV19 - - TGTGCCAGTAGTATAGACGGTCGCACAGATACGCAGTATTTT CASSIDGRTDTQYF
TRBJ2-1 TRBV5-5 TRBD2 - TGTGCCAGCAGCTTGGGTTCGGCGGGAGGAAGTAATGAGCAGTTCTTC CASSLGSAGGSNEQFF